The clone carrying this TCR beta chain was detected only a few times. The target antigen is unknown. Germline CDR1 is SGDLS and CDR2 is YYNGEE. CDR3 length equals 15 residues. V trimming: 1 base; J trimming: 8 bases; junction bases outside the gene matches: 3. Measured with immunoSEQ multiplex PCR; TCRdb has only the in-frame clones, and not every one. The sample lists tens of thousands of clones, about nine tenths occurring once. This entry comes from a study of OX40 agonist ivuxolimab in advanced cancers. Study-level information: Aged roughly 23 to 80 with a mean of roughly 63 years, they were almost 85% male. The study, taken as a whole, reports: The mean number of expanded clones was higher in CD8+ T cells than in CD4+.

Autoimmune disease history or systemic immunosuppression disqualified patients. Samples were taken at baseline and on day 1 of cycles 4 and 7. V usage is TRBV9 and J usage is TRBJ2-1; 13 bases map to TRBD2. The source of this sequence is an adult with an advanced solid tumor such as melanoma, head and neck, liver or kidney cancer. Sequenced here: CD4+ or CD8+ T cells sorted from blood, sampled in a trial of the OX40 agonist ivuxolimab. CDR3 residues: CASSVRTSGSDEQFF. CDR3 bases: TGTGCCAGCAGCGTACGGACTAGCGGGAGCGATGAGCAGTTCTTC.